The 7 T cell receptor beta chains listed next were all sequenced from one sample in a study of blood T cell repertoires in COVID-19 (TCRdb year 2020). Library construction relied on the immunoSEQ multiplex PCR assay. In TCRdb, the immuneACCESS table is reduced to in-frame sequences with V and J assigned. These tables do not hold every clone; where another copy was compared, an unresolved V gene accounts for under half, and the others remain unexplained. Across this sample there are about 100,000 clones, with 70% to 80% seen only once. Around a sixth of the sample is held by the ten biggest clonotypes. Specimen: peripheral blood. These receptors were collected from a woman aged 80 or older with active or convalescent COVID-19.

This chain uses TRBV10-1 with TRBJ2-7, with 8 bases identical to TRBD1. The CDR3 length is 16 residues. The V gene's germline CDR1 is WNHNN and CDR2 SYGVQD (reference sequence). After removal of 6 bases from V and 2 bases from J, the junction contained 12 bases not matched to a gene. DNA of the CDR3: TGCGCCAGCAGCGCTCCTGACAGGGGAAACCCCTACGAGCAGTACTTC. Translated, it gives CASSAPDRGNPYEQYF.

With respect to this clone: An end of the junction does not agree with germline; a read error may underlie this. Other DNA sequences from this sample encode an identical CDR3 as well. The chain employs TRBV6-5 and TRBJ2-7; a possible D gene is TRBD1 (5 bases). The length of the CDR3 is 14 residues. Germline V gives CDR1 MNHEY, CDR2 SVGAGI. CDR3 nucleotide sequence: TGTGCTAGCAGTCCTGGGGCGGCGGATTACGAGCAGTACTTC. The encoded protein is CASSPGAADYEQYF.

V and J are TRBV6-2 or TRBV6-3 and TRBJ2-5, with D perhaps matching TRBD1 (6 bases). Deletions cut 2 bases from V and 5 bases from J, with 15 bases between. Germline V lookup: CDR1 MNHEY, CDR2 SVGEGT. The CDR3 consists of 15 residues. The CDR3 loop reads CASSYRGHPGETQYF. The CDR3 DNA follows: TGTGCCAGCAGTTACAGGGGACACCCGGGTGAGACCCAGTACTTC.

The CDR3 protein is CASSLSTSARGINEQFF. CDR3 nucleotide sequence: TGCGCCAGCAGCTTGTCTACGAGCGCGAGAGGAATCAATGAGCAGTTCTTC. The genes are TRBV5-1 and TRBJ2-1, with unresolved D. Per germline, CDR1 SGHRS and CDR2 YFSETQ. Trimming stripped 1 base from V and 6 bases from J, with 20 bases between. CDR3 length: 17 residues.

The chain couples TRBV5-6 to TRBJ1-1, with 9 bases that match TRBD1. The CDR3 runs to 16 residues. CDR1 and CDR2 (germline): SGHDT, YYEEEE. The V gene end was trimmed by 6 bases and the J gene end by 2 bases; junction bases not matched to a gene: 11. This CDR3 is CASKATGGGSNTEAFF. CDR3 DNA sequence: TGTGCCAGCAAAGCGACAGGGGGTGGGAGTAACACTGAAGCTTTCTTT.

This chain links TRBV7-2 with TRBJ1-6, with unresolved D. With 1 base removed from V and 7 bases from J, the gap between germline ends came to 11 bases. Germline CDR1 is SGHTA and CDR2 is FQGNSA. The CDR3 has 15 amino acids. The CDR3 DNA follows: TGTGCCAGCAGCTTAGGATCTGGGAGCAATTCACCCCTCCACTTT. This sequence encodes CASSLGSGSNSPLHF.

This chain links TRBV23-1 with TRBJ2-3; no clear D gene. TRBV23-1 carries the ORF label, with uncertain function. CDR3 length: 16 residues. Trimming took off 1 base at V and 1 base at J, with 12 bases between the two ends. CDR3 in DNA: TGCGCCAGCAGTCAATTTGTCCGGAGCCGCACAGATACGCAGTATTTT. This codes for CASSQFVRSRTDTQYF.